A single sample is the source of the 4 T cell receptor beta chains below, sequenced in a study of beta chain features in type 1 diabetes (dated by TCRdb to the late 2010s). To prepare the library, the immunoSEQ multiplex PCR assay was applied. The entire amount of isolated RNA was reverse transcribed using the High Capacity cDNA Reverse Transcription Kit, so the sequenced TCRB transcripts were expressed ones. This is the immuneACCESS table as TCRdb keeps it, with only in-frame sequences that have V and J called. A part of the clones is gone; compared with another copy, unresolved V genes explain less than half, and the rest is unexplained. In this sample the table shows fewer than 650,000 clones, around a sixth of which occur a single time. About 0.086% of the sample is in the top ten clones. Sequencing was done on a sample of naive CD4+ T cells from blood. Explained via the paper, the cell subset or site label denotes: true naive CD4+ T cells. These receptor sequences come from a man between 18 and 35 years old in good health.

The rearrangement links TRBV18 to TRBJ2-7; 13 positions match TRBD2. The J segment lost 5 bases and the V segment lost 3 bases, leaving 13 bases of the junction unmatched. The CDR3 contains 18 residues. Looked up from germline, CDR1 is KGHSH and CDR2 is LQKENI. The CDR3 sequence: CASSPRLAGGTPKHEQYF. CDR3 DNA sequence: TGTGCCAGCTCACCGAGACTAGCGGGGGGTACACCTAAACACGAGCAGTACTTC.

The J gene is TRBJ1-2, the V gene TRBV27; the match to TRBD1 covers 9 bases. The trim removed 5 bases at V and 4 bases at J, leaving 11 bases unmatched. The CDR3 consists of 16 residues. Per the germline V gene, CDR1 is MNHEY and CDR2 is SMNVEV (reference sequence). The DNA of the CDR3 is TGTGCCAGCAGTCTCCGGGACAGGGTGGGTAGCTATGGCTACACCTTC. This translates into CASSLRDRVGSYGYTF.

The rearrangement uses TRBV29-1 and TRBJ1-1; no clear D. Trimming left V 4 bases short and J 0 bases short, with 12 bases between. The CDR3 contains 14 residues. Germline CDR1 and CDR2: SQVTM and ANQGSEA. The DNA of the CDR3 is TGCAGCGTTGTATCGTCAGTACTGAACACTGAAGCTTTCTTT. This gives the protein CSVVSSVLNTEAFF. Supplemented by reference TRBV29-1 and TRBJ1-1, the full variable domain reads SAVISQKPSRDICQRGTSLTIQCQVDSQVTMMFWYRQQPGQSLTLIATANQGSEATYESGFVIDKFPISRPNLTFSTLTVSNMSPEDSSIYLCSVVSSVLNTEAFFGQGTRLTVV.

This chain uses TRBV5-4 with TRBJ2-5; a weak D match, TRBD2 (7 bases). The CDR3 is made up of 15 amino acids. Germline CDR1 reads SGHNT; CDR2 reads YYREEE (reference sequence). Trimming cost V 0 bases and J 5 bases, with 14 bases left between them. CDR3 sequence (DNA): TGTGCCAGCAGCTTGGGAGGGGGGGGCATCGAGACCCAGTACTTC. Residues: CASSLGGGGIETQYF.